A single sample is the source of the 22 T cell receptor beta chains below, sequenced in a study of identical twins. TCRdb independently ran MiXCR on the 5' RACE reads; one entry per CDR3 protein. The sample has 750,000 to 950,000 distinct CDR3 sequences; about 12% are singletons. The sample was also linked to a second study, of yellow fever vaccine responses in identical twins.

Sequenced: PBMCs. Source of these receptors: a woman in her late teens or twenties in good health.

This clonotype was counted a few times. The CDR3 sequence: CASSPDEGRQPQHF. In DNA form, the CDR3 reads TGTGCCAGCAGCCCGGACGAGGGTAGGCAGCCCCAGCATTTT. V gene TRBV5-5 combines with J gene TRBJ1-5; D remains ambiguous. The CDR3 covers 14 residues. The V end was cut by 4 bases, the J end by 7 bases, with 15 bases between. CDR1 is SGHKS, CDR2 YYEKEE, per germline (reference sequence).

The chain joins TRBV7-8 to TRBJ1-1; the D gene is possibly TRBD1 (6 bases). The V end lost 5 bases, the J end lost 5 bases, and 15 bases lay between the germline ends. The CDR3 is 14 residues long. The germline V gene encodes CDR1 SGHVS and CDR2 FQNEAQ. CDR3 amino acids: CASSPAGGGTEAFF. The CDR3, as DNA: TGTGCCAGCAGCCCCGCCGGGGGCGGAACTGAAGCTTTCTTT.

This clonotype has more than one count but fewer than ten. The chain joins TRBV7-9 to TRBJ1-1; tentative D call: TRBD1 (5 bases). V was cut by 3 bases and J by 1 base, with 9 bases left in between. Germline-derived CDR1 and CDR2 are SEHNR and FQNEAQ (reference sequence). This CDR3 is 14 amino acids long. CDR3 coding DNA: TGTGCCAGCAGCTTCGGACACCCGAACACTGAAGCTTTCTTT. Protein: CASSFGHPNTEAFF.

This rearrangement joins TRBV20-1 to TRBJ2-7, with 8 bases lining up with TRBD1. The V segment lost 2 bases and the J segment 12 bases; nucleotides outside the gene matches: 6. This CDR3 comprises 11 residues. Germline-derived CDR1 and CDR2 are DFQATT and SNEGSKA (reference sequence). DNA of the CDR3: TGCAGTGCTAGACAATCGACAGGGGTGTACTTC. Encoded protein: CSARQSTGVYF.

Only a few counts were recorded for this clonotype. The chain recombines TRBV29-1 with TRBJ2-2; 11 bases align to TRBD2. The CDR3 extends over 17 amino acids. After removal of 5 bases from V and 0 bases from J, the junction contained 8 bases not matched to a gene. Germline CDR1 reads SQVTM; CDR2 reads ANQGSEA. The CDR3 nucleotides are TGCAGCGTTATTGGGGCGACTAGCGGGGCGAACACCGGGGAGCTGTTTTTT. Protein product: CSVIGATSGANTGELFF.

The V call is TRBV28, the J call TRBJ2-1, with D uncertain. Trimming removed 5 bases from V and 6 bases from J, with 11 bases in between. Germline CDR1 and CDR2: MDHEN and SYDVKM. The CDR3 loop spans 13 amino acids. The CDR3 nucleotides read TGTGCCAGCAGTCAACTCCGGCCCAATGAGCAGTTCTTC. It translates to CASSQLRPNEQFF.

This clonotype was seen only a few times. The chain links TRBV6-1 to TRBJ2-1; 12 positions match TRBD2. Germline CDR1 MNHNS, CDR2 SASEGT. CDR3 length equals 14 residues. With 8 bases clipped from V and 5 bases from J, the junction kept 4 bases outside the gene matches. The CDR3 DNA reads as TGTGCCAGCGGACTAGCGGGACCTAACAATGAGCAGTTCTTC. Its translation is CASGLAGPNNEQFF.

V usage is TRBV5-1 and J usage is TRBJ2-7; weak D call: TRBD2 (5 bases). V lost 3 bases and J lost 7, with 11 bases in between. Germline CDR1 reads SGHRS; CDR2 reads YFSETQ. The CDR3 extends over 12 amino acids. The chain's CDR3 is CASSSGGLEQYF. In DNA, the CDR3 is TGCGCCAGCAGCTCCGGCGGGCTTGAGCAGTACTTC.

At least ten counts were recorded for this clonotype. The chain links TRBV5-1 to TRBJ1-1; D might be TRBD1 (5 bases). Germline V gives CDR1 SGHRS, CDR2 YFSETQ. The CDR3 is made up of 14 amino acids. V was cut by 3 bases and J by 1 base, with 10 bases left in between. This CDR3 is CASSWGGPNTEAFF. The CDR3 DNA reads as TGCGCCAGCAGCTGGGGGGGACCGAACACTGAAGCTTTCTTT.

This clonotype has a count of ten or more. V usage is TRBV6-4 and J usage is TRBJ2-4; 10 bases agree with TRBD1. The germline V gene encodes CDR1 MRHNA and CDR2 SNTAGT. J gave up 7 bases and V 5 bases, and 5 bases lay outside the gene matches. The length of the CDR3 is 14 residues. Written as DNA, the CDR3 is TGTGCCAGCAGTCCGGGACAGGGGATGAACATTCAGTACTTC. Protein product: CASSPGQGMNIQYF.

V and J are TRBV3-1 and TRBJ2-5, with 11 bases aligning to TRBD2. J gave up 0 bases and V 0 bases, and 6 bases lay outside the gene matches. The CDR3 runs to 18 residues. CDR1 LGHDT and CDR2 YNNKEL come from the germline V gene (reference sequence). Written as DNA, the CDR3 is TGTGCCAGCAGCCAAGACTACCGACTAGCGGGGTACCAAGAGACCCAGTACTTC. It codes for CASSQDYRLAGYQETQYF.

V gene TRBV15 combines with J gene TRBJ2-7; D gene ambiguous. V shed 0 bases and J shed 6 bases, with 15 bases lying between them. In germline, CDR1 is LNHNV, CDR2 YYDKDF (reference sequence). This CDR3 spans 15 amino acids. In DNA form, the CDR3 reads TGTGCCACCAGCAGAGATCGGGCCGCCGGTGTCGAGCAGTACGTC. Translated: CATSRDRAAGVEQYV.

Many counts were recorded for this clonotype. V is TRBV11-2 and J is TRBJ1-2, with TRBD1 as a possible D gene (5 bases). The V gene lost 4 bases and the J gene lost 6 bases, with 9 bases spanning the gap. Germline CDR1 and CDR2: SGHAT and FQNNGV. The CDR3 contains 12 residues. CDR3 sequence reads: CASSSGGNGYTF. In DNA, the CDR3 is TGTGCCAGCAGCTCCGGGGGAAATGGCTACACCTTC.

The CDR3 protein is CASTPKGRRTDTQYF. The CDR3, as DNA: TGTGCCAGCACTCCGAAGGGGAGACGCACAGATACGCAGTATTTT. The chain combines TRBV28 with TRBJ2-3; D possibly matches TRBD1 or TRBD2 (5 bases each). Germline CDR1 MDHEN, CDR2 SYDVKM. V was shortened by 7 bases and J by 1 base, with 15 bases between the two germline ends. There are 15 residues in the CDR3.

There are many counts of this clonotype. The V call is TRBV29-1, the J call TRBJ2-7; TRBD1 matches 7 bases. The CDR3 extends over 12 amino acids. Trimming cost V 8 bases and J 2 bases; bases outside gene matches: 6. The germline V gene encodes CDR1 SQVTM and CDR2 ANQGSEA. DNA for the CDR3: TGCAGCTACCGGACAGGAACCTACGAGCAGTACTTC. This codes for CSYRTGTYEQYF.

This clonotype was seen only a few times. This chain links TRBV7-9 with TRBJ2-1; maybe TRBD1 (6 bases). Germline V gives CDR1 SEHNR, CDR2 FQNEAQ (reference sequence). This CDR3 spans 17 amino acids. Trimming removed 3 bases from V and 0 bases from J, with 15 bases in between. The CDR3 DNA reads TGTGCCAGCAGCTTGGACAGTTTCCCTAGCTCCTACAATGAGCAGTTCTTC. It is translated as CASSLDSFPSSYNEQFF. Full variable domain (remainder filled in from reference TRBV7-9 and TRBJ2-1): DTGVSQNPRHKITKRGQNVTFRCDPISEHNRLYWYRQTLGQGPEFLTYFQNEAQLEKSRLLSDRFSAERPKGSFSTLEIQRTEQGDSAMYLCASSLDSFPSSYNEQFFGPGTRLTVL.

This clonotype was found many times. This chain joins TRBV5-1 and TRBJ1-4; 7 bases match TRBD1. There are 15 residues in the CDR3. The germline V gene encodes CDR1 SGHRS and CDR2 YFSETQ. After removal of 5 bases from V and 8 bases from J, the junction contained 12 bases not matched to a gene. The CDR3 nucleotides read TGCGCCAGCAGGACAGGGTCATGGTCATGGGAAAAACTGTTTTTT. Amino acid sequence: CASRTGSWSWEKLFF.

This clonotype was seen a few times. The chain employs TRBV11-2 and TRBJ2-7; D might be TRBD1 (5 bases). CDR3 size: 14 residues. V shed 1 base and J shed 6 bases, with 13 bases lying between them. CDR1 SGHAT and CDR2 FQNNGV come from the germline V gene. The CDR3 coding sequence is TGTGCCAGCAGCTTAGGTCCAGGGTCGTCCGAGCAGTACTTC. It specifies CASSLGPGSSEQYF.

This clonotype was observed a handful of times. The CDR3 DNA sequence: TGTGCCAGCAGCTTGGAGGGGACAGGGGTTTACGAGCAGTACGTC. Translating gives CASSLEGTGVYEQYV. The rearrangement uses TRBV5-5 and TRBJ2-7, with 10 bases identical to TRBD1. CDR1 and CDR2 (germline): SGHKS, YYEKEE (reference sequence). J gave up 4 bases and V 0 bases, and 4 bases lay outside the gene matches. CDR3 length equals 15 residues.

This clonotype appeared a few times. The V and J genes are TRBV6-1 and TRBJ1-2; 9 bases fit TRBD1. This CDR3 region has 15 residues. Germline V CDR1 and CDR2: MNHNS, SASEGT. With 1 base clipped from V and 4 bases from J, the junction kept 4 bases outside the gene matches. The CDR3 nucleotides read TGTGCCAGCAGTGAAGAGGACAGGGGTATCTATGGCTACACCTTC. Amino acid sequence: CASSEEDRGIYGYTF.

This chain connects TRBV10-2 to TRBJ2-7, with 8 bases matching TRBD1. V gave up 9 bases and J gave up 6 bases; unmatched junction bases: 7. CDR1 and CDR2 (germline): WSHSY, SAAADI. The CDR3 totals 12 residues. CDR3 residues: CASSQGAFEQYF. The CDR3 nucleotides are TGCGCCAGTAGTCAGGGGGCCTTCGAGCAGTACTTC.

The chain couples TRBV7-9 to TRBJ2-1; 11 nucleotides line up with TRBD2. Trimming removed 0 bases from V and 9 bases from J; junction bases left unmatched: 7. CDR1 SEHNR and CDR2 FQNEAQ come from the germline V gene (reference sequence). The length of the CDR3 is 16 residues. The CDR3 loop is CASSLAEIAGGGEQFF. Here the CDR3 DNA reads TGTGCCAGCAGCTTAGCGGAAATAGCGGGAGGGGGTGAGCAGTTCTTC. The full variable domain, its missing parts supplied by reference TRBV7-9 and TRBJ2-1, is DTGVSQNPRHKITKRGQNVTFRCDPISEHNRLYWYRQTLGQGPEFLTYFQNEAQLEKSRLLSDRFSAERPKGSFSTLEIQRTEQGDSAMYLCASSLAEIAGGGEQFFGPGTRLTVL.